Described below is a single TCR beta chain sequence and its context. Its antigen remains unknown. The data were taken from a study of cytomegalovirus exposure and HLA in healthy donors. It was with 60 Vbeta and 13 Jbeta primers that the PCR ran. The table came from immunoSEQ multiplex PCR; TCRdb's copy has only in-frame clones and leaves some out. Seen in this sample are some 110,000 clones; the ten most common clones hold roughly 3.5%. Study observations and caveats: A highly shared variant cluster was judged a likely technical artifact. TCR beta sequences reportedly predicted most subjects' HLA-A and HLA-B alleles accurately. Rarity held for most TCR sequences, but there were some public TCRs that occurred in many donors.

The germline gives CDR1 SGHRS, CDR2 YFSETQ. CDR3 size: 14 residues. V was shortened by 0 bases and J by 5 bases, with 11 bases between the two germline ends. Input material: PBMCs. This TCR was recovered from a man aged 25 to 45 in good health and CMV-seronegative. The chain combines TRBV5-1 with TRBJ2-5, with D maybe TRBD2 (6 bases). CDR3 nucleotide sequence: TGCGCCAGCAGCTTGGTTCGGGAGTTGGAGACCCAGTACTTC. Translating gives CASSLVRELETQYF.